The clone carrying this T cell receptor beta chain was seen more than once but under ten times. This record comes from a study of molecular identifiers for immune sequencing clone quantification. MiXCR, applied by TCRdb to the PCR reads, yields one record per CDR3 protein. The table lists about 640,000 distinct CDR3 sequences, 15% to 20% of them singletons, with 0.85% to 0.9% in the top ten. Source material for naive CD8 libraries was roughly 18,000 to 1,000,000 sorted cells, with 10%, 30% or 50% RNA. In the sort, naive CD8 T cells were defined as CD8+CD4-CCR7+CD45RA+. The CDR3 runs to 15 residues. V was trimmed by 0 bases and J by 2 bases, leaving 9 bases between them. CDR1 is LNHNV, CDR2 YYDKDF, per germline (reference sequence).

The chain recombines TRBV15 with TRBJ2-3, with unresolved D. This clonotype was sampled from a human donor in good health. Some libraries in this study had Jurkat cell RNA spiked in. Sequenced: naive CD8+ T cells from blood, with Jurkat cell RNA spiked in. The subset denotes: FACS-sorted CD8+CD4-CCR7+CD45RA+ naive T cells. For the CDR3, the DNA is TGTGCCACCAGCAGAGATTCGAGGTACACAGATACGCAGTATTTT. Its translation: CATSRDSRYTDTQYF.